The 26 T cell receptor beta chains below come from one sample, sequenced in a study of blood T cells in healthy people across ages. Combining a sample-barcoded 5' primer with a J-beta primer mix, a second PCR ran for roughly 6 to 12 cycles. TCRdb recomputed calls from the 5' RACE reads with MiXCR, one row per CDR3 protein. The sample lists some 1.8 million distinct CDR3 sequences; around 40% were seen once. Sequencing was done on a sample of blood. These receptors were collected from a human donor in good health.

The J gene is TRBJ2-4, the V gene TRBV7-2; 10 bases align to TRBD1. The end of the DNA is better explained by TRBJ2-7, so the J call may be wrong. Germline V gene sequence: CDR1 SGHTA, CDR2 FQGNSA. The CDR3 covers 15 residues. This chain's CDR3 is CASSKGTGVDYEQYF. DNA for the CDR3: TGTGCCAGCAGCAAAGGGACAGGGGTGGACTACGAGCAGTACTTC.

This clonotype was detected a few times. The chain carries TRBV4-3 and TRBJ2-7; no firm D call. The DNA end is more similar to TRBJ2-5, so the J call may be wrong. This CDR3 has 13 amino acids. CDR1 and CDR2 from the germline V gene are LGHNA and YSLEER. CDR3 sequence: CASSQYIEETQYF. The CDR3 nucleotides read TGCGCCAGCAGCCAGTACATAGAAGAGACCCAGTACTTC.

There are a few counts of this clonotype. This sequence joins TRBV20-1 and TRBJ1-4, with TRBD1 matching 7 bases. V was pared by 0 bases and J by 4 bases, with 11 bases of the junction left unmatched. This CDR3 is 17 amino acids long. CDR1 DFQATT and CDR2 SNEGSKA come from the germline V gene (reference sequence). DNA of the CDR3: TGCAGTGCTAGAGATCGTCGGGACAGAGGCATTAATGAAAAACTGTTTTTT. Translated, it gives CSARDRRDRGINEKLFF.

The chain recombines TRBV20-1 with TRBJ2-1, with TRBD2 matching 7 bases. Germline trimming cut 0 bases from V and 3 bases from J; bases unmatched to any gene: 8. The germline CDR1 and CDR2 sequences are DFQATT and SNEGSKA (reference sequence). The CDR3 has 16 amino acids. This CDR3 reads CSARDPNGGGYNEQFF. The CDR3 DNA sequence: TGCAGTGCTAGAGATCCAAATGGCGGGGGCTACAATGAGCAGTTCTTC.

This chain joins TRBV4-3 and TRBJ2-4, with D unresolved. The CDR3 runs 15 residues. Germline V CDR1 and CDR2: LGHNA, YSLEER. Trimming stripped 1 base from V and 6 bases from J, with 13 bases between. The CDR3 DNA reads TGCGCCAGCAGCCAAGGAGTGGGGATAGGAAACATTCAGTACTTC. Its translation: CASSQGVGIGNIQYF.

This rearrangement joins TRBV7-3 to TRBJ2-1, with D hard to call. This CDR3 has 13 amino acids. The germline V gene has CDR1 SGHTA and CDR2 FQGTGA. The ends were cut back, 5 bases at V and 3 bases at J, with 8 bases in the middle. In DNA, the CDR3 is TGTGCCAGCAGCCATCAAGGCTACAATGAGCAGTTCTTC. Amino acids: CASSHQGYNEQFF.

This clonotype has a count of ten or more. A junction boundary mismatches the germline segment, possibly from a read error. V gene TRBV7-7 combines with J gene TRBJ2-2, with 10 bases that match TRBD1. CDR3 length equals 17 residues. Germline V lookup: CDR1 SSHAT, CDR2 FNYEAQ (reference sequence). Here the CDR3 reads CASSPQAGQGVTGELFF. CDR3 DNA: TGTGCTAGCAGCCCCCAGGCAGGACAGGGGGTCACCGGGGAGCTGTTTTTT.

This clonotype came up a few times. The chain combines TRBV19 with TRBJ1-5; a possible D gene is TRBD1 (5 bases). The CDR3 is 15 residues long. The germline CDR1 and CDR2 sequences are LNHDA and SQIVND (reference sequence). V dropped 4 bases and J dropped 5 bases, with 15 bases sitting between them. In nucleotides, the CDR3 is TGTGCCAGTAGTAGAGGGAAGGAGGGGTATCAGCCCCAGCATTTT. Translation gives CASSRGKEGYQPQHF.

CDR3 region: CASSLRQGREDTQYF. CDR3 sequence (DNA): TGTGCCAGCAGCCTCCGACAGGGCCGGGAGGATACGCAGTATTTT. This chain joins TRBV11-2 and TRBJ2-3; possibly TRBD1 for D (7 bases). This CDR3 has 15 residues. Germline V gives CDR1 SGHAT, CDR2 FQNNGV. Trimming stripped 5 bases from V and 6 bases from J, with 18 bases between.

On this clonotype: This may arise from a read error, as a much more abundant clone is one base away. The chain uses TRBV10-3 and TRBJ2-7, with D possibly matching TRBD2 (5 bases). The J call could be wrong; TRBJ2-5 is a better fit for the DNA end. Looked up from germline, CDR1 is ENHRY and CDR2 is SYGVKD. The CDR3 runs 15 residues. The CDR3 loop reads CAISGSWETGETQYF. CDR3 DNA: TGTGCCATCAGTGGGTCGTGGGAGACGGGGGAGACCCAGTACTTC.

V usage is TRBV5-1 and J usage is TRBJ2-1; D possibly corresponds to TRBD2 (6 bases). The germline CDR1 and CDR2 sequences are SGHRS and YFSETQ. The CDR3 loop spans 15 amino acids. Trimming removed 4 bases at V and 4 bases at J, with 15 bases between. In DNA form, the CDR3 reads TGCGCCAGCAGCGCGCGGGACGTTGTATACAATGAGCAGTTCTTC. As protein: CASSARDVVYNEQFF.

V and J are TRBV12-3 or TRBV12-4 and TRBJ2-7; D gene unclear. This CDR3 has 15 amino acids. Between the trimmed V and J ends, which lost 5 bases and 3 bases, there was a span of 17 bases. In nucleotides, the CDR3 is TGTGCCAGCAGTAGGTCGGTGGGTTATGACTACGAGCAGTACTTC. It is translated as CASSRSVGYDYEQYF.

The chain uses TRBV20-1 and TRBJ1-1, with a tentative D call TRBD1 (6 bases). The CDR3 runs 14 residues. Germline V gene lookup returns CDR1 DFQATT and CDR2 SNEGSKA (reference sequence). In DNA form, the CDR3 reads TGCAGAACTCGGACAGACCCCATGAACACTGAAGCTTTCTTT. Translation: CRTRTDPMNTEAFF.

On this clonotype itself: It may be a read error: a sequence one base away is much more abundant. The rearrangement uses TRBV9 and TRBJ2-3; D is ambiguous. The CDR3 has 12 residues. Germline V gives CDR1 SGDLS, CDR2 YYNGEE. The CDR3: CANSSNTDTQYF. The CDR3, as DNA: TGTGCCAACAGCTCGAATACAGATACGCAGTATTTT.

V gene TRBV5-1 combines with J gene TRBJ2-1, with 9 nucleotides matching TRBD1. The junction had 10 bases not matched to a gene; V was cut back by 0 bases and J by 9 bases. Germline CDR1 SGHRS, CDR2 YFSETQ. The CDR3 runs to 16 residues. Written as DNA, the CDR3 is TGCGCCAGCAGCTTGGTCGGGACAGGGTCGTACGGTGAGCAGTTCTTC. Translated, it gives CASSLVGTGSYGEQFF. The variable domain in full, completed from reference TRBV5-1 and TRBJ2-1, reads KAGVTQTPRYLIKTRGQQVTLSCSPISGHRSVSWYQQTPGQGLQFLFEYFSETQRNKGNFPGRFSGRQFSNSRSEMNVSTLELGDSALYLCASSLVGTGSYGEQFFGPGTRLTVL.

This clonotype was detected once. The rearrangement joins TRBV20-1 to TRBJ2-5; D unclear. The length of the CDR3 is 12 residues. Trimming removed 3 bases from V and 5 bases from J, with 10 bases in between. CDR1 and CDR2 (germline): DFQATT, SNEGSKA (reference sequence). The CDR3 here is CSASNTAETQYF. Here the CDR3 DNA reads TGCAGTGCTAGTAACACCGCGGAGACCCAGTACTTC.

This rearrangement joins TRBV10-3 to TRBJ1-4, with D possibly matching TRBD1 (5 bases). CDR1 and CDR2 (germline): ENHRY, SYGVKD. The CDR3 has 15 residues. V was clipped by 4 bases and J by 5 bases, with 14 bases between them. The CDR3 DNA reads as TGTGCCATCAGTGGCGGCAGGGCAGAGAATGAAAAACTGTTTTTT. It codes for CAISGGRAENEKLFF.

This chain joins TRBV9 and TRBJ2-1; 7 bases are a match to TRBD2. The germline CDR1 and CDR2 sequences are SGDLS and YYNGEE. The CDR3 consists of 15 residues. V shed 3 bases and J 8 bases; nucleotides not matched to a gene: 11. CDR3 sequence reads: CASSAAGTIVHEQFF. In DNA, the CDR3 is TGTGCCAGCAGCGCCGCCGGGACTATAGTTCATGAGCAGTTCTTC.

This clonotype was counted only a few times. The V call is TRBV7-9, the J call TRBJ2-5; TRBD2 aligns across 7 bases. Germline-derived CDR1 and CDR2 are SEHNR and FQNEAQ (reference sequence). Trimming took 5 bases from V and 4 from J; bases not matched to a gene: 13. The CDR3 contains 16 residues. Here the CDR3 reads CASSLGLDARGETQYF. The CDR3 bases are TGTGCCAGCAGCCTAGGACTAGACGCAAGGGGAGAGACCCAGTACTTC.

This clonotype was recorded once. The chain uses TRBV7-8 and TRBJ2-7; 7 bases align to TRBD1. Germline V gene sequence: CDR1 SGHVS, CDR2 FQNEAQ. The CDR3 totals 13 residues. V was pared by 5 bases and J by 4 bases, with 5 bases of the junction left unmatched. CDR3 sequence (DNA): TGTGCCAGCAGCAGGGGGCTGGGGTACGAGCAGTACTTC. Protein sequence: CASSRGLGYEQYF.

The sample holds a few counts of this clonotype. This chain links TRBV4-3 with TRBJ2-3; 7 bases are shared with TRBD2. The ends lost 4 bases at V and 1 base at J; junction bases unmatched: 5. Germline CDR1 LGHNA, CDR2 YSLEER. CDR3 length: 15 residues. The CDR3 protein is CASSPERERTDTQYF. The CDR3 DNA reads as TGCGCCAGCAGCCCCGAGCGGGAACGCACAGATACGCAGTATTTT.

The genes are TRBV20-1 and TRBJ1-5; tentatively, D is TRBD1 (5 bases). V dropped 6 bases and J dropped 5 bases, with 14 bases sitting between them. This CDR3 is 13 amino acids long. Germline CDR1 DFQATT, CDR2 SNEGSKA (reference sequence). DNA for the CDR3: TGCAGTGCCAGGGACCGCACCTATCAGCCCCAGCATTTT. Its translation is CSARDRTYQPQHF.

In regard to this clonotype: A read error is possible here, since a much larger clone lies one base away. The rearrangement links TRBV7-9 to TRBJ2-1; D may be TRBD2 (6 bases). The CDR3 sequence is 15 residues long. In germline, CDR1 is SEHNR, CDR2 FQNEAQ (reference sequence). In DNA, the CDR3 is TGTGCCGGCAGCCCCCGGAGGGGAAACTACAATGAGCAGTTCTTC. Protein: CAGSPRRGNYNEQFF.

This sequence joins TRBV12-3 or TRBV12-4 and TRBJ2-3; TRBD2 matches 13 bases. The J segment lost 0 bases and the V segment lost 4 bases, leaving 19 bases of the junction unmatched. This CDR3 is 22 amino acids long. CDR3 sequence reads: CASSSGLAGNRPDFQSTDTQYF. The CDR3, as DNA: TGTGCCAGCAGTTCGGGACTAGCGGGGAACCGCCCTGACTTCCAAAGCACAGATACGCAGTATTTT.

This chain uses TRBV7-3 with TRBJ1-2; 11 bases agree with TRBD1. J lost 5 bases, V lost 5 bases, and 28 bases had no gene match. The length of the CDR3 is 22 residues. The V gene's germline CDR1 is SGHTA and CDR2 FQGTGA. Here the CDR3 reads CASSLRTGGFPDDTTTSYGYTF. The CDR3 nucleotides read TGTGCCAGCAGCCTCCGGACAGGGGGCTTCCCCGACGATACTACCACCTCTTATGGCTACACCTTC.

The chain links TRBV12-3 or TRBV12-4 to TRBJ1-3; no definite D call. The CDR3 length is 12 residues. The V and J ends lost 2 bases and 11 bases respectively, with 10 bases between them. The CDR3 protein is CASSLIPAPIYF. CDR3 DNA sequence: TGTGCCAGCAGTTTAATCCCGGCTCCCATATATTTT.